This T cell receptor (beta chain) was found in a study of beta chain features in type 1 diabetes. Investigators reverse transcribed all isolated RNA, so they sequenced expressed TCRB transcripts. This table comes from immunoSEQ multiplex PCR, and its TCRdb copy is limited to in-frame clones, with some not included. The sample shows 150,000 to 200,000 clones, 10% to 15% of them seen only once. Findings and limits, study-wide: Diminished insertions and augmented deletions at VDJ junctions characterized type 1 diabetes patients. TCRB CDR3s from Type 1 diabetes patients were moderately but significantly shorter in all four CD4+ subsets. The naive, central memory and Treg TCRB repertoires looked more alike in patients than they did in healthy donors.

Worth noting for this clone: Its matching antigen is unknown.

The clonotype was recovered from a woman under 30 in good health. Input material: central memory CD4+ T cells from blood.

The CDR3 nucleotides are TGCGCCAGCAGCCAAGAAGCGGGAGGTTGGTACAATGAGCAGTTCTTC. Protein: CASSQEAGGWYNEQFF. V usage is TRBV4-1 and J usage is TRBJ2-1; TRBD2 agrees at 9 bases. Per germline, CDR1 MGHRA and CDR2 YSYEKL. The CDR3 sequence is 16 residues long. The ends lost 0 bases at V and 4 bases at J; junction bases unmatched: 4.